This TCR beta chain was recorded in a study of monozygotic twins with inflammatory bowel disease. Germline CDR1 reads DFQATT; CDR2 reads SNEGSKA (reference sequence). The CDR3 consists of 17 residues. Note on this clonotype: What it binds is unknown.

Starting material for each TCR library was roughly 3,300 ng of total RNA. TCRdb re-called the 5' RACE reads and gives one entry per CDR3 protein, without DNA. The table lists approximately 420,000 distinct CDR3 sequences. General study results and limits: There was no support for any single strong signal or clonotype associated with IBD. Lower sharing of clonotypes with other individuals was seen in IBD patients than in healthy twins. This was most marked in patients showing signs of disease activity.

The sample was blood. The rearrangement uses TRBV20-1 and TRBJ2-3; TCRdb gives TRBD2 as the D gene, but with no DNA this cannot be confirmed. This clonotype was obtained from a human donor with ulcerative colitis or Crohn's disease, or a healthy co-twin of an affected twin (not recorded which). CDR3 sequence reads: CSAWSASGRAGTDTQYF.